Presented here are 20 T cell receptor beta chains from one specimen sequenced in a study of blood T cell repertoires in COVID-19. Assay: immunoSEQ multiplex PCR; the TCRdb copy retains only in-frame clones and omits some. The top ten hold roughly 4.1% of the sample, which has approximately 170,000 clones, approximately 87% seen once. The sequenced material came from peripheral blood. The receptor source for this set is a woman aged 70-85 years with acute or convalescent COVID-19.

The chain employs TRBV7-2 and TRBJ2-2; TRBD1 agrees at 9 bases. The CDR3 contains 15 residues. Germline-derived CDR1 and CDR2 are SGHTA and FQGNSA. J gave up 1 base and V 5 bases, and 2 bases lay outside the gene matches. The CDR3 is CASSKGQGNTGELFF. The CDR3 bases are TGTGCCAGCAGCAAGGGACAGGGGAACACCGGGGAGCTGTTTTTT.

The chain employs TRBV15 and TRBJ2-2, with 7 bases aligning to TRBD2. Germline loops: CDR1 LNHNV, CDR2 YYDKDF (reference sequence). This CDR3 comprises 18 residues. J lost 4 bases, V lost 0 bases, and 11 bases had no gene match. CDR3 in DNA: TGTGCCACCAGCAGAGACTTAGCGGGCTTTTCACCCACCGGGGAGCTGTTTTTT. As protein: CATSRDLAGFSPTGELFF.

The chain uses TRBV19 and TRBJ1-5; TRBD1 is a possible D gene (6 bases). V lost 6 bases and J 6 bases, leaving 12 bases between the germline ends. There are 13 residues in the CDR3. Germline CDR1 is LNHDA and CDR2 is SQIVND (reference sequence). CDR3 in amino acids: CASRRDNSQPQHF. The CDR3 DNA is TGTGCCAGTAGGAGGGACAACAGTCAGCCCCAGCATTTT.

This clone was seen once. The V gene is TRBV7-2, the J gene TRBJ1-1; D unresolved. There are 16 residues in the CDR3. Germline V gives CDR1 SGHTA, CDR2 FQGNSA. The V gene lost 2 bases and the J gene lost 1 base, with 14 bases spanning the gap. The CDR3 DNA is TGTGCCAGCAGCTTACGATCGGGAGGCCCGAACACTGAAGCTTTCTTT. Protein product: CASSLRSGGPNTEAFF.

This rearrangement joins TRBV27 to TRBJ2-3, with D possibly TRBD2 on 5 matching bases. The CDR3 has 15 residues. Trimming stripped 3 bases from V and 0 bases from J, with 10 bases between. Germline V gene sequence: CDR1 MNHEY, CDR2 SMNVEV (reference sequence). CDR3 in amino acids: CASSFEGRSTDTQYF. In nucleotides, the CDR3 is TGTGCCAGCAGTTTCGAGGGAAGGAGCACAGATACGCAGTATTTT.

The rearrangement links TRBV6-5 to TRBJ1-1, with D perhaps matching TRBD1 (6 bases). Germline V lookup: CDR1 MNHEY, CDR2 SVGAGI. CDR3 length: 12 residues. V was trimmed by 8 bases and J by 7 bases, leaving 14 bases between them. The CDR3 sequence is CASGGGRSEAFF. In DNA, the CDR3 is TGTGCCAGCGGGGGGGGGCGCAGTGAAGCTTTCTTT.

This clone came up once. The chain has TRBV6-5 and TRBJ2-7; D is possibly TRBD2 (6 bases). CDR3 size: 13 residues. Germline assignment: CDR1 MNHEY and CDR2 SVGAGI. Trimming shortened V by 1 base and J by 3 bases, and 7 bases separated the two germline ends. CDR3 loop: CASSYFGGYEQYF. The CDR3 nucleotides are TGTGCCAGCAGTTACTTCGGGGGCTACGAGCAGTACTTC.

The genes are TRBV5-1 and TRBJ2-3; weak D call: TRBD2 (6 bases). Per germline, CDR1 SGHRS and CDR2 YFSETQ. CDR3 length equals 17 residues. V was cut by 0 bases and J by 0 bases, with 14 bases left in between. CDR3: CASSLAGAVTSTDTQYF. DNA of the CDR3: TGCGCCAGCAGCTTGGCGGGAGCTGTGACTAGCACAGATACGCAGTATTTT.

The rearrangement joins TRBV3-1 (or the pseudogene TRBV3-2) to TRBJ1-2, with 9 nucleotides matching TRBD1. Germline CDR1 LGHDT, CDR2 YNNKEL (reference sequence). There are 15 residues in the CDR3. V lost 6 bases, J lost 4 bases, and 9 bases stayed unmatched. Here the CDR3 DNA reads TGTGCCAGCAGTCAACAGGGGGCGAGGGGCTATGGCTACACCTTC. Translated: CASSQQGARGYGYTF.

The chain carries TRBV5-5 and TRBJ1-1; TRBD1 might be the D (5 bases). There are 12 residues in the CDR3. Trimming shortened V by 3 bases and J by 7 bases, and 10 bases separated the two germline ends. Per the germline V gene, CDR1 is SGHKS and CDR2 is YYEKEE (reference sequence). Here the CDR3 DNA reads TGTGCCAGCAGCTCTCGACAGATTGAAGCTTTCTTT. Encoded protein: CASSSRQIEAFF.

CDR3 sequence (DNA): TGTGCCAGCAGTCCCGGACTAGTAGCCTACGAGCAGTACTTC. Translation gives CASSPGLVAYEQYF. The rearrangement uses TRBV3-1 (or the pseudogene TRBV3-2) and TRBJ2-7; the match to TRBD2 covers 7 bases. Germline-derived CDR1 and CDR2 are LGHDT and YNNKEL (reference sequence). The CDR3 covers 14 residues. The trim removed 6 bases at V and 2 bases at J, leaving 7 bases unmatched.

The chain combines TRBV7-3 with TRBJ2-1; the D gene is possibly TRBD2 (5 bases). CDR1 and CDR2 from the germline V gene are SGHTA and FQGTGA. The CDR3 runs 16 residues. Trimming took 6 bases from V and 0 from J, leaving 15 bases between them. This CDR3 is CASSLMGSDSYNEQFF. Here the CDR3 DNA reads TGTGCCAGCAGTTTGATGGGGAGCGACTCCTACAATGAGCAGTTCTTC.

This sequence joins TRBV5-8 and TRBJ2-2, with 8 positions matching TRBD1. V lost 4 bases, J lost 6 bases, and 11 bases stayed unmatched. Germline CDR1 is SGHTS and CDR2 is YDEGEE. This CDR3 is 16 amino acids long. CDR3 loop: CASSKAGGYQAGELFF. In DNA form, the CDR3 reads TGTGCCAGCAGCAAAGCAGGGGGCTATCAGGCCGGGGAGCTGTTTTTT.

This rearrangement joins TRBV30 to TRBJ2-2, with 8 bases fitting TRBD2. The CDR3 has 15 residues. Germline V CDR1 and CDR2: GTSNPN, SVGIG (reference sequence). V was pared by 1 base and J by 3 bases, with 4 bases of the junction left unmatched. The CDR3: CAWSAGGHDTGELFF. The DNA of the CDR3 is TGTGCCTGGAGTGCGGGGGGGCACGACACCGGGGAGCTGTTTTTT.

In the case of this clone: This same CDR3 is encoded by further DNA sequences in the sample. The chain links TRBV7-2 to TRBJ1-1; no firm D call. V lost 0 bases and J lost 1, with 3 bases in between. The CDR3 sequence is 13 residues long. Germline assignment: CDR1 SGHTA and CDR2 FQGNSA. As DNA, the CDR3 is TGTGCCAGCAGCTTAGCTAGGAACACTGAAGCTTTCTTT. Amino acids: CASSLARNTEAFF.

This chain links TRBV5-6 with TRBJ1-2; 7 positions agree with TRBD1. CDR1 is SGHDT, CDR2 YYEEEE, per germline. Germline trimming cut 0 bases from V and 5 bases from J; bases unmatched to any gene: 10. The CDR3 extends over 16 amino acids. The CDR3 DNA reads as TGTGCCAGCAGCTTGGCCGGACAGGAATCCCAATATGGCTACACCTTC. Protein sequence: CASSLAGQESQYGYTF. The full variable domain, its missing parts supplied by reference TRBV5-6 and TRBJ1-2, is DAGVTQSPTHLIKTRGQQVTLRCSPKSGHDTVSWYQQALGQGPQFIFQYYEEEERQRGNFPDRFSGHQFPNYSSELNVNALLLGDSALYLCASSLAGQESQYGYTFGSGTRLTVV.

The rearrangement links TRBV7-3 to TRBJ2-3, with 7 positions matching TRBD1. The CDR3 is 15 amino acids. Germline V lookup: CDR1 SGHTA, CDR2 FQGTGA. After removal of 5 bases from V and 0 bases from J, the junction contained 5 bases not matched to a gene. CDR3 in amino acids: CASSPRGRSTDTQYF. The CDR3 DNA is TGTGCCAGCAGCCCAAGGGGGCGCAGCACAGATACGCAGTATTTT.

This rearrangement joins TRBV6-2 or TRBV6-3 to TRBJ1-5; the D gene is possibly TRBD1 (5 bases). The length of the CDR3 is 15 residues. Trimming removed 2 bases from V and 2 bases from J, with 10 bases in between. Per the germline V gene, CDR1 is MNHEY and CDR2 is SVGEGT. The CDR3 region has the DNA TGTGCCAGCAGTTACGGCAGGGTGGGCAATCAGCCCCAGCATTTT. Protein: CASSYGRVGNQPQHF.

This sequence joins TRBV28 and TRBJ1-5, with D possibly matching TRBD1 (5 bases). Germline V CDR1 and CDR2: MDHEN, SYDVKM. The CDR3 runs to 17 residues. Deletions cut 3 bases from V and 0 bases from J, with 15 bases between. The CDR3 DNA is TGTGCCAGCAGTTTGGGAGGGACTAGGATTAGCAATCAGCCCCAGCATTTT. This sequence encodes CASSLGGTRISNQPQHF.

V is TRBV12-3 or TRBV12-4 and J is TRBJ1-1; D is undetermined. The CDR3 spans 13 residues. Trimming left V 3 bases short and J 0 bases short, with 5 bases between. The CDR3 DNA sequence: TGTGCCAGCAGTTTGGCTGTGAACACTGAAGCTTTCTTT. This translates into CASSLAVNTEAFF.